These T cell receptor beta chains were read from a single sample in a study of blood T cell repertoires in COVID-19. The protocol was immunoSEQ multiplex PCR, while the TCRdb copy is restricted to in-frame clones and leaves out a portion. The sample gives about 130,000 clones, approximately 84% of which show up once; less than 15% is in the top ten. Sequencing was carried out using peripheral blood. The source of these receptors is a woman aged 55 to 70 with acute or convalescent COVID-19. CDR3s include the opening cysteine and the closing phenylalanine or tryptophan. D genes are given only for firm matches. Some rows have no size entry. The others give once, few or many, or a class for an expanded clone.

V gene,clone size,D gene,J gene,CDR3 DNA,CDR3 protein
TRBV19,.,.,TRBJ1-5,TGTGCCAGTAGTCCCGGCAGCGCCATGGGTAGCAATCAGCCCCAGCATTTT,CASSPGSAMGSNQPQHF
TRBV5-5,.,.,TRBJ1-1,TGTGCCAGCAGCCCGAGGACAGAGTTGAGGGTGAACACTGAAGCTTTCTTT,CASSPRTELRVNTEAFF
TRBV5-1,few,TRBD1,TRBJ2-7,TGCGCCAGCAGCTCCGGGACAGGGTCGAACGAGCAGTACTTC,CASSSGTGSNEQYF
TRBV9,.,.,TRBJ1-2,TGTGCCAGCAGCGTAGGGGGCGGAGGCTACACCTTC,CASSVGGGGYTF
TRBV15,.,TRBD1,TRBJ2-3,TGTGCCACCAGCAGTCTCAAACCGGGACAGGGTGGGGATACGCAGTATTTT,CATSSLKPGQGGDTQYF
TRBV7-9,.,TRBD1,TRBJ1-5,TGTGCCAGCAGTCCAGGGGGAAGTAGCAATCAGCCCCAGCATTTT,CASSPGGSSNQPQHF
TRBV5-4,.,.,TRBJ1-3,TGTGCCAGCAGCTTGGCGGGGGGAGGAAACACCATATATTTT,CASSLAGGGNTIYF
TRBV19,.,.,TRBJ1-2,TGTGCCAGTGGGAGACTGACTTCCCTCTATGGCTACACCTTC,CASGRLTSLYGYTF
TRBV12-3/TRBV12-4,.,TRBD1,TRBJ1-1,TGTGCCAGCAGTTTAGGCCGGACAGGCGGGGCTTTCTTT,CASSLGRTGGAFF
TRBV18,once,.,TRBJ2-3,TGTGCCAGCTCCCTATACACAGATACGCAGTATTTT,CASSLYTDTQYF
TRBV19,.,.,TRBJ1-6,TGTGCCAGTAGTATACTAAGGGGGTCGACAACCCTCCACTTT,CASSILRGSTTLHF